The 15 T cell receptor beta chains listed next were all sequenced from one sample in a study of blood T cell repertoires in COVID-19. Profiled with immunoSEQ multiplex PCR; TCRdb holds only in-frame clones, not every one. Counted here are 60,000 to 75,000 clones, more than 85% occurring once; the ten biggest clones make up about 4%. The sample consisted of peripheral blood. These receptors all stem from a man aged 65 to 85 with active COVID-19.

The CDR3 DNA reads as TGTGCCAGCAGCCCAGACTGGTCCCGGGGGGAGCTGTTTTTT. Translating it yields CASSPDWSRGELFF. The chain joins TRBV7-2 to TRBJ2-2; D is unclear. The germline V gene has CDR1 SGHTA and CDR2 FQGNSA. Trimming removed 5 bases from V and 8 bases from J, with 15 bases in between. The CDR3 covers 14 residues.

The V gene is TRBV6-1, the J gene TRBJ2-1, with TRBD2 as a possible D gene (5 bases). In germline, CDR1 is MNHNS, CDR2 SASEGT. The CDR3 is 14 amino acids. The V gene lost 1 base and the J gene lost 6 bases, with 10 bases spanning the gap. This CDR3 reads CASSEGAAANEQFF. The DNA of the CDR3 is TGTGCCAGCAGTGAAGGGGCAGCGGCCAATGAGCAGTTCTTC.

This clone is a singleton in its sample. The V and J genes are TRBV9 and TRBJ1-3, with a tentative D call TRBD1 (6 bases). The CDR3 length is 15 residues. V was trimmed by 0 bases and J by 6 bases, leaving 13 bases between them. Germline lookup yields CDR1 SGDLS and CDR2 YYNGEE. The CDR3 sequence: CASSVGVRGENTIYF. In DNA, the CDR3 is TGTGCCAGCAGCGTAGGGGTCAGGGGTGAAAACACCATATATTTT.

V usage is TRBV7-9 and J usage is TRBJ2-5, with D tentatively TRBD2 (6 bases). In germline, CDR1 is SEHNR, CDR2 FQNEAQ (reference sequence). The CDR3 contains 13 residues. V was trimmed by 11 bases and J by 5 bases, leaving 18 bases between them. Here the CDR3 DNA reads TGTGCCCTGGAGGGAAGGGCCGGGGAGACCCAGTACTTC. It codes for CALEGRAGETQYF. The variable domain in full, with the rest retrieved from reference TRBV7-9 and TRBJ2-5, is DTGVSQNPRHKITKRGQNVTFRCDPISEHNRLYWYRQTLGQGPEFLTYFQNEAQLEKSRLLSDRFSAERPKGSFSTLEIQRTEQGDSAMYLCALEGRAGETQYFGPGTRLLVL.

The rearrangement joins TRBV5-1 to TRBJ2-3, with 12 bases that match TRBD2. Germline lookup yields CDR1 SGHRS and CDR2 YFSETQ. V shed 4 bases, J shed 1 base, and the junction held 4 bases outside the gene matches. The CDR3 has 16 amino acids. CDR3: CASSLRLAGGTDTQYF. The CDR3 bases are TGCGCCAGCAGCCTCCGACTAGCGGGAGGCACAGATACGCAGTATTTT.

This clone came up once. The V and J genes are TRBV19 and TRBJ1-3, with D uncertain. Trimming stripped 4 bases from V and 4 bases from J, with 11 bases between. There are 14 residues in the CDR3. Germline V CDR1 and CDR2: LNHDA, SQIVND (reference sequence). The CDR3 region is CASSRSGIGNTIYF. The CDR3 coding sequence is TGTGCCAGTAGTAGGTCCGGGATCGGAAACACCATATATTTT.

This chain links TRBV24-1 with TRBJ2-3, with TRBD2 identical over 10 bases. Germline CDR1 KGHDR, CDR2 SFDVKD. The J segment lost 6 bases and the V segment lost 9 bases, leaving 14 bases of the junction unmatched. The CDR3 extends over 16 amino acids. CDR3 DNA sequence: TGTGCCACCGGTCGGCGGCTAGCGGGAGAAGGGGATACGCAGTATTTT. Amino acids: CATGRRLAGEGDTQYF.

CDR3 nucleotides: TGTGCCAGCAGCTTCTGGACTGCCAAAAACATTCAGTACTTC. It encodes CASSFWTAKNIQYF. The chain has TRBV7-2 and TRBJ2-4; tentatively, D is TRBD2 (5 bases). CDR3 length: 14 amino acids. V lost 3 bases and J lost 1, with 7 bases in between. Germline values: CDR1 SGHTA, CDR2 FQGNSA.

The gene calls are TRBV7-2 and TRBJ2-7; weak D call: TRBD1 (6 bases). The CDR3 totals 15 residues. V lost 4 bases and J lost 0, with 13 bases in between. Germline CDR1 SGHTA, CDR2 FQGNSA. CDR3 amino acids: CASSSYSRGSYEQYF. CDR3 DNA sequence: TGTGCCAGCAGCTCTTATTCCAGGGGCTCCTACGAGCAGTACTTC.

About this clone itself: This CDR3 is also generated by other DNA sequences in the sample. This chain links TRBV4-3 with TRBJ2-7, with 8 bases identical to TRBD1. The J segment lost 2 bases and the V segment lost 4 bases, leaving 4 bases of the junction unmatched. The CDR3 loop spans 14 amino acids. CDR1 is LGHNA and CDR2 is YSLEER in the germline V gene. In DNA, the CDR3 is TGCGCCAGCAGCCCGGGGACAGGCGCCTACGAGCAGTACTTC. Protein sequence: CASSPGTGAYEQYF.

This clone was detected only once. The chain links TRBV27 to TRBJ2-5, with 12 bases aligning to TRBD2. V was pared by 2 bases and J by 5 bases, with 15 bases of the junction left unmatched. The CDR3 covers 19 residues. The germline V gene has CDR1 MNHEY and CDR2 SMNVEV (reference sequence). CDR3 protein: CASSLRDRPLAGGPETQYF. The CDR3, as DNA: TGTGCCAGCAGTTTACGGGACAGACCCCTAGCGGGAGGGCCGGAGACCCAGTACTTC.

The genes are TRBV11-2 and TRBJ2-1, with 8 bases matching TRBD2. CDR3 length equals 16 residues. CDR1 is SGHAT and CDR2 is FQNNGV in the germline V gene. V shed 1 base and J 6 bases; nucleotides not matched to a gene: 8. CDR3: CASSLAPGTSGNEQFF. CDR3 DNA sequence: TGTGCCAGCAGCTTAGCCCCCGGGACTAGTGGCAATGAGCAGTTCTTC.

V is TRBV4-1 and J is TRBJ2-1, with a possible D match to TRBD2 (5 bases). The CDR3 is made up of 14 amino acids. With 4 bases removed from V and 7 bases from J, the gap between germline ends came to 14 bases. Germline assignment: CDR1 MGHRA and CDR2 YSYEKL. As DNA, the CDR3 is TGCGCCAGCAGCCCCGGACTGTTGGGGAATGAGCAGTTCTTC. Translation gives CASSPGLLGNEQFF.

CDR3 in DNA: TGCGCCAGCAGCCCGCTGAGTGCTAGCGGAACCGGGGAGCTGTTTTTT. This translates into CASSPLSASGTGELFF. This chain joins TRBV5-1 and TRBJ2-2, with TRBD2 matching over 7 bases. The trim removed 4 bases at V and 5 bases at J, leaving 11 bases unmatched. Germline CDR1 is SGHRS and CDR2 is YFSETQ. CDR3 length: 16 residues.

This rearrangement joins TRBV12-3 or TRBV12-4 to TRBJ1-6, with TRBD1 matching 8 bases. CDR3 length: 13 amino acids. Trimming cost V 6 bases and J 9 bases; bases outside gene matches: 4. The CDR3 here is CASSQTGVSPLHF. The DNA of the CDR3 is TGTGCCAGCAGCCAGACAGGGGTTTCACCCCTCCACTTT.